The 9 T cell receptor beta chains below all came from one sample that was sequenced in a study of shared clonotypes between healthy human individuals. The data were produced by immunoSEQ multiplex PCR, yet TCRdb's version contains in-frame clones alone and is incomplete. The sample holds millions of clones, 95% seen once. The specimen was naive CD4+ T cells sorted from blood. Noted subset: CD45RA+ positively selected. These receptors were collected from a young man in good health.

V gene TRBV5-5 combines with J gene TRBJ1-4; D remains unclear. Germline CDR1 and CDR2: SGHKS and YYEKEE (reference sequence). The CDR3 runs 14 residues. Deletions cut 0 bases from V and 6 bases from J, with 9 bases between. CDR3 nucleotide sequence: TGTGCCAGCAGCTTGGGCGGGATTGATGAAAAACTGTTTTTT. As protein: CASSLGGIDEKLFF.

The J gene is TRBJ2-5, the V gene TRBV2; D is uncertain. The CDR3 is 13 amino acids. Germline lookup yields CDR1 SNHLY and CDR2 FYNNEI. Trimming left V 7 bases short and J 3 bases short, with 12 bases between. CDR3 coding DNA: TGTGCCAGCACAACAAGGCCTGAAGAGACCCAGTACTTC. It is translated as CASTTRPEETQYF.

J is TRBJ2-6 and V is TRBV19, with D perhaps matching TRBD1 (6 bases). V lost 1 base and J lost 0, with 13 bases in between. The length of the CDR3 is 18 residues. The germline V gene has CDR1 LNHDA and CDR2 SQIVND (reference sequence). The CDR3: CASSIGAGAYSGANVLTF. DNA for the CDR3: TGTGCCAGTAGTATAGGGGCAGGGGCGTACTCTGGGGCCAACGTCCTGACTTTC.

V and J are TRBV7-7 and TRBJ1-4; 9 bases are a match to TRBD1. CDR1 is SSHAT and CDR2 is FNYEAQ in the germline V gene (reference sequence). The CDR3 has 18 residues. The J segment lost 8 bases and the V segment lost 4 bases, leaving 17 bases of the junction unmatched. For the CDR3, the DNA is TGTGCCAGCAGCTCGAACCGGGACAGGGCTTTTTATTACGAAAAACTGTTTTTT. Translating gives CASSSNRDRAFYYEKLFF. Complete variable domain (other parts from reference TRBV7-7 and TRBJ1-4): GAGVSQSPRYKVTKRGQDVTLRCDPISSHATLYWYQQALGQGPEFLTYFNYEAQPDKSGLPSDRFSAERPEGSISTLTIQRTEQRDSAMYRCASSSNRDRAFYYEKLFFGSGTQLSVL.

This chain links TRBV10-3 with TRBJ2-1; 7 nucleotides align to TRBD2. Trimming cost V 4 bases and J 2 bases; bases outside gene matches: 8. The CDR3 runs to 16 residues. Per the germline V gene, CDR1 is ENHRY and CDR2 is SYGVKD. The CDR3 here is CAISGAGTKPYNEQFF. DNA of the CDR3: TGTGCCATCAGTGGTGCCGGGACTAAGCCCTACAATGAGCAGTTCTTC.

V is TRBV13 and J is TRBJ1-1, with D uncertain. The germline V gene has CDR1 PRHDT and CDR2 FYEKMQ (reference sequence). Trimming stripped 5 bases from V and 10 bases from J, with 14 bases between. The CDR3 length is 12 residues. The CDR3 spells CASSLRPMGAFF. The CDR3 DNA reads TGTGCCAGCAGCCTTCGACCCATGGGAGCTTTCTTT.

The V and J genes are TRBV2 and TRBJ1-6; a weak D match, TRBD1 (5 bases). The ends were cut back, 8 bases at V and 5 bases at J, with 7 bases in the middle. The CDR3 contains 12 residues. In germline, CDR1 is SNHLY, CDR2 FYNNEI. CDR3 region: CASLTDNSPLHF. The CDR3, as DNA: TGTGCCAGCCTGACAGATAATTCACCCCTCCACTTT.

The gene calls are TRBV18 and TRBJ1-2; D perhaps matches TRBD1 (5 bases). The CDR3 totals 17 residues. V lost 0 bases and J 4 bases, leaving 18 bases between the germline ends. Germline assignment: CDR1 KGHSH and CDR2 LQKENI. The CDR3, as DNA: TGTGCCAGCTCACCACCAGGCCTGGGGGGAAAGGTCTATGGCTACACCTTC. This translates into CASSPPGLGGKVYGYTF.

This clone was seen just once. The chain recombines TRBV30 with TRBJ1-6; D is unclear. This CDR3 comprises 16 residues. Per the germline V gene, CDR1 is GTSNPN and CDR2 is SVGIG (reference sequence). The V end lost 2 bases, the J end lost 10 bases, and 21 bases lay between the germline ends. The CDR3 here is CAWSPLRASSGSPLHF. In DNA, the CDR3 is TGTGCCTGGAGTCCCCTCAGAGCCTCCTCGGGATCACCCCTCCACTTT.